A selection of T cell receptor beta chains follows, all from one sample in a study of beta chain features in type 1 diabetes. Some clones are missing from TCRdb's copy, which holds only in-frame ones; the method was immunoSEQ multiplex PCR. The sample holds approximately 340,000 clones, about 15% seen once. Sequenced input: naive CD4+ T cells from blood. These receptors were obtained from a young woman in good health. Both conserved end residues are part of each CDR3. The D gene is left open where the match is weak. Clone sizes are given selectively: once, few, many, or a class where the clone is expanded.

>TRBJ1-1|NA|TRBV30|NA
TGTGCCTGGAGTGTAAGTCTACCCGAAGCTTTCTTT
CAWSVSLPEAFF
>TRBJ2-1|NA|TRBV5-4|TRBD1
TGTGCCAGCAGCTTTTCCACAGGGGGGTCCTACAATGAGCAGTTCTTC
CASSFSTGGSYNEQFF
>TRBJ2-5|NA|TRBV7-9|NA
TGTGCCAGCAGCTTGTATGGACCAGGGCAAGAGACCCAGTACTTC
CASSLYGPGQETQYF
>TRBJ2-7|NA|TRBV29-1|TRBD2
TGCAGCGTTGGAGGACTAGCGGGAGGGCGCAGAGCCGACGAGCAGTACTTC
CSVGGLAGGRRADEQYF
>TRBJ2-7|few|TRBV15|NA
TGTGCCACCAGCAGAGCTGTGGGACTTAGCTCCTACGAGCAGTACTTC
CATSRAVGLSSYEQYF
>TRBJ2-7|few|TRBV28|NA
TGTGCCAGTTACACAGGCTACGAGCAGTACTTC
CASYTGYEQYF
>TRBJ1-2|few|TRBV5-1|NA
TGCGCCAGCAGCTTGGAGAGAAGAAGCTATGGCTACACCTTC
CASSLERRSYGYTF
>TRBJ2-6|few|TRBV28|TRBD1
TGTGCCAGCAGTCCTCGGACAGGGGGCGCTTCTGGGGCCAACGTCCTGACTTTC
CASSPRTGGASGANVLTF
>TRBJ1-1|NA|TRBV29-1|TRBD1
TGCAGCGTTGAAGGGGGATGGGACAGGGGTCGTTCGGCTTTCTTT
CSVEGGWDRGRSAFF
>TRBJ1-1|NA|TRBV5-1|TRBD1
TGCGCCAGCAGCTTTGAAGGTACTCAGGGGGCTGGAGCTTTCTTT
CASSFEGTQGAGAFF
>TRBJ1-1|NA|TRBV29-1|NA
TGCAGCGTGCTTACAGGCAGAACTGAAGCTTTCTTT
CSVLTGRTEAFF
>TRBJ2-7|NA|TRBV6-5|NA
TGTGCCAGTGGGAACAGGGAATACGAGCAGTACTTC
CASGNREYEQYF
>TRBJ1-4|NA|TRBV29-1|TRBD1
TGCAGCGTTTATTTGGGACAGGATAATGAAAAACTGTTTTTT
CSVYLGQDNEKLFF
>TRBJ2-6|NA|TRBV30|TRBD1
TGTGCCACTGGAAAGAACCGGGACAGGGGGCGGTCTGGGGCCAACGTCCTGACTTTC
CATGKNRDRGRSGANVLTF
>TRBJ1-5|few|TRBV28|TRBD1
TGTGCCAGCAGTTTTCCGAGACACAGGGGCAGCAATCAGCCCCAGCATTTT
CASSFPRHRGSNQPQHF
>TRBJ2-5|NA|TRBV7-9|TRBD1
TGTGCCAGCAGCTTCGAACAGGGGGCGCGTGAGACCCAGTACTTC
CASSFEQGARETQYF
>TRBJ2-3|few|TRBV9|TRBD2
TGTGCCAGCAGCGTAATGCCTAGCGGGAGTTTGGATACGCAGTATTTT
CASSVMPSGSLDTQYF
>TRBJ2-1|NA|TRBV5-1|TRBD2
TGCGCCAGCAGCTTGGTGGTAGCGGGAGGGCCGACGAATGAGCAGTTCTTC
CASSLVVAGGPTNEQFF
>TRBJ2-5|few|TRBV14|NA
TGTGCCAGCAGCCATCCCAAAAGCGTGGCAGCCCAAGAGACCCAGTACTTC
CASSHPKSVAAQETQYF
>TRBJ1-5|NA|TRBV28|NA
TGTGCCAGCAGTCTACTGTTGGAGCAGCCCCAGCATTTT
CASSLLLEQPQHF
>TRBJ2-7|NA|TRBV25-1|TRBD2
TGTGCCAGCAGTGATCCACTGGGAGGGCGCGACGAGCAGTACTTC
CASSDPLGGRDEQYF